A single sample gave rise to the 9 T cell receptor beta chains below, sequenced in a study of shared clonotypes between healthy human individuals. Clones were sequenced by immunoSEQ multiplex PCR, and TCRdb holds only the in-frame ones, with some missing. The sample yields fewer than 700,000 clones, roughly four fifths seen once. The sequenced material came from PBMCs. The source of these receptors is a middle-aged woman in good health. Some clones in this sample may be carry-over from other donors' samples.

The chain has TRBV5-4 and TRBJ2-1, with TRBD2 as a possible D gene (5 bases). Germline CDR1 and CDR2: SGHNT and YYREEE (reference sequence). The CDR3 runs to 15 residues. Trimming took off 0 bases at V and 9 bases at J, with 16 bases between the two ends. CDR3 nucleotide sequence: TGTGCCAGCAGCTTGGCCGAGGGCGGTTCGGTTGAGCAGTTCTTC. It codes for CASSLAEGGSVEQFF.

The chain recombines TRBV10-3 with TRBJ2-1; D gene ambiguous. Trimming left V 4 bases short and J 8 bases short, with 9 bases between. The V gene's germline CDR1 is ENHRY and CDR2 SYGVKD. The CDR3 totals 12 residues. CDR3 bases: TGTGCCATCAGTGCTCGGTTCGATGAGCAGTTCTTC. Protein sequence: CAISARFDEQFF.

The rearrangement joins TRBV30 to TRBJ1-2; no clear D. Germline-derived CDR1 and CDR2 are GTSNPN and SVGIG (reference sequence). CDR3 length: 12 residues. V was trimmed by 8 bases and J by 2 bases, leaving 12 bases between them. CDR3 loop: CAHFSTNYGYTF. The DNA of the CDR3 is TGTGCCCATTTTAGTACGAACTATGGCTACACCTTC.

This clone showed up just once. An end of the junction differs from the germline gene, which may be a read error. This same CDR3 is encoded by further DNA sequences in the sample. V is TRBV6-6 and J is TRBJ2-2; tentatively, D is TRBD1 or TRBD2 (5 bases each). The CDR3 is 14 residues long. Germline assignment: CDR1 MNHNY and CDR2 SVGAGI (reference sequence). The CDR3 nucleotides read TGTGCCAGCAGGTCAGGGACGTACACCGGGGAACTGTTTTTT. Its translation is CASRSGTYTGELFF.

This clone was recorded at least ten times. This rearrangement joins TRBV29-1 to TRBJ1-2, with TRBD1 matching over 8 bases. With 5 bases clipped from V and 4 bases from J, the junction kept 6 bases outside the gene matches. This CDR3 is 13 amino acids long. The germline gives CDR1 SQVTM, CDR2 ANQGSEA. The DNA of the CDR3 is TGCAGCGTTACCTTAGACAGGGGCTATGGCTACACCTTC. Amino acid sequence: CSVTLDRGYGYTF.

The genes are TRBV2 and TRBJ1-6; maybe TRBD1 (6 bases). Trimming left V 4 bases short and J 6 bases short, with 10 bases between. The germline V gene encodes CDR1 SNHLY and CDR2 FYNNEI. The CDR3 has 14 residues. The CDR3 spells CASSVAGANSPLHF. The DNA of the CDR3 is TGTGCCAGCAGTGTCGCAGGGGCTAATTCACCCCTCCACTTT.

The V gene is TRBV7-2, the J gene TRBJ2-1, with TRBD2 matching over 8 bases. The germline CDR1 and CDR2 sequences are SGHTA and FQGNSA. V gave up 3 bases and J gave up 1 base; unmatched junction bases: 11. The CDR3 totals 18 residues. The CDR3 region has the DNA TGTGCCAGCAGCTTTGGTTTTGCGGGAGGTAGGTCCTACAATGAGCAGTTCTTC. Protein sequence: CASSFGFAGGRSYNEQFF.

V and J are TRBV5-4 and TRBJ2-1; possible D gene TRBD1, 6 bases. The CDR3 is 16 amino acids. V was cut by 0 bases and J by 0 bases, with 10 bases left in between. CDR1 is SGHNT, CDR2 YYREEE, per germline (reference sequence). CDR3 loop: CASSLGTDFSYNEQFF. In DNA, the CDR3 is TGTGCCAGCAGCTTGGGGACAGACTTCTCCTACAATGAGCAGTTCTTC.

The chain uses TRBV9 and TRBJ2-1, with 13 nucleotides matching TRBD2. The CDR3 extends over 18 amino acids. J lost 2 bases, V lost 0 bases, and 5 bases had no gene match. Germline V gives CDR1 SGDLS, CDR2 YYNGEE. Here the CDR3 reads CASSVAGLAGQAYNEQFF. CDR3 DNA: TGTGCCAGCAGCGTAGCGGGACTAGCGGGACAGGCCTACAATGAGCAGTTCTTC.